This T cell receptor (beta chain) was identified during a study of blood T cells in healthy people across ages. General observations from the study: Observed TCR beta diversity per million T cells went down as age went up. This fall followed a roughly linear course with age.

Germline values: CDR1 DFQATT, CDR2 SNEGSKA (reference sequence). The CDR3 covers 15 residues. V lost 8 bases and J lost 1, with 20 bases in between. In the case of this clonotype: As yet, its antigen is unknown.

The donors, healthy Caucasians from Russia, were aged about 6 to 95. A second PCR, run for about 7 to 11 cycles, used a sample-barcoded 5' primer plus a J-beta primer mix. Unique molecular identifiers of 12 random nucleotides labeled each cDNA. TCRdb itself ran the 5' RACE reads through MiXCR, one entry per CDR3 protein. The sample yields 1.5 million to 2 million distinct CDR3 sequences, roughly 49% seen once. The sample consisted of blood. This clonotype originated in a woman in her forties in good health. The chain recombines TRBV20-1 with TRBJ2-5, with a tentative D call TRBD1 (5 bases). The CDR3 protein is CSTHATTDSQETQYF. DNA for the CDR3: TGCAGTACCCACGCAACCACTGACAGCCAAGAGACCCAGTACTTC.